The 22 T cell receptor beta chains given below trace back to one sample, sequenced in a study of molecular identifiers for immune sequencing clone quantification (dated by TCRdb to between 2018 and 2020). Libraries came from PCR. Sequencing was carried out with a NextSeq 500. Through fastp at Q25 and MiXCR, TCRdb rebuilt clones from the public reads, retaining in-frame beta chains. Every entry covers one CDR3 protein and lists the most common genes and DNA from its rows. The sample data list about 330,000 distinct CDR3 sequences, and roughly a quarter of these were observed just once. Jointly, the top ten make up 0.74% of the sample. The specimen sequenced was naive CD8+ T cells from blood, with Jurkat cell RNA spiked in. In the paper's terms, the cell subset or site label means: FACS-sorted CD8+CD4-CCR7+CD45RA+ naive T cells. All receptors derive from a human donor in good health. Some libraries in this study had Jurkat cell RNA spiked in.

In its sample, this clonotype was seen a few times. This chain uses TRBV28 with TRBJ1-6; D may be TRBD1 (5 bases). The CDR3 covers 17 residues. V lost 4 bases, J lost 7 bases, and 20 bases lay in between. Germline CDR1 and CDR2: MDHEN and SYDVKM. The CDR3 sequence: CASSSRGLAARNSPLHF. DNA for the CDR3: TGTGCCAGCAGTTCTAGGGGCCTAGCTGCCAGGAATTCACCCCTCCACTTT.

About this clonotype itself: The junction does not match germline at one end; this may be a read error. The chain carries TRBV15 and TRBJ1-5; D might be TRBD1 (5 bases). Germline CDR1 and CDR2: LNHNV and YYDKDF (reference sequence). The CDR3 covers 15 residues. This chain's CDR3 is CAPSHDTGGGQPQHF. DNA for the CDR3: TGTGCCCCCAGCCACGATACGGGGGGTGGTCAGCCCCAGCATTTT.

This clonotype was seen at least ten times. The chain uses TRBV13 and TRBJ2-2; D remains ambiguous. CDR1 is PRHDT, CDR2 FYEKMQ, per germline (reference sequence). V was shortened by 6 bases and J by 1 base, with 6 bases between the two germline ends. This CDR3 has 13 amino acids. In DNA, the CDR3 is TGTGCCAGCAGTTTCCAGAACACCGGGGAGCTGTTTTTT. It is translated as CASSFQNTGELFF.

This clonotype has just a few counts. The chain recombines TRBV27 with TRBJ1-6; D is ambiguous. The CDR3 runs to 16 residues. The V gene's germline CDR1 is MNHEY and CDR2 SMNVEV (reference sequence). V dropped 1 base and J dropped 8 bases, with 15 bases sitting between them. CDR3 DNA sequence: TGTGCCAGCAGTTTATTGACCCCCACCGGTGATTCACCCCTCCACTTT. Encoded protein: CASSLLTPTGDSPLHF.

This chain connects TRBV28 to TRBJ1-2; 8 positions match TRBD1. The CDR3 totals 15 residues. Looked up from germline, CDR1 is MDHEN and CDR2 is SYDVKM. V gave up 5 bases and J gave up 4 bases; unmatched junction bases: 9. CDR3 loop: CASSLQGAVFYGYTF. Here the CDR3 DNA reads TGTGCCAGCAGTCTCCAGGGGGCAGTTTTCTATGGCTACACCTTC.

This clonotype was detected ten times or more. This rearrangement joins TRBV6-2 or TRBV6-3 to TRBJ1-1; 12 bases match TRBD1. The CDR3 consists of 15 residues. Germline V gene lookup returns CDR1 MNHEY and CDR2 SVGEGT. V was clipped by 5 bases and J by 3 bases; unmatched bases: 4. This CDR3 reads CASSPGQGAYTEAFF. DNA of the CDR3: TGTGCCAGCAGTCCGGGACAGGGGGCATACACTGAAGCTTTCTTT.

This CDR3 is CASSIFRAAYTAQFF. Here the CDR3 DNA reads TGTGCCAGTAGTATCTTCCGCGCTGCCTACACTGCGCAGTTCTTC. The chain combines TRBV19 with TRBJ2-1; no definite D call. Germline values: CDR1 LNHDA, CDR2 SQIVND (reference sequence). The CDR3 is 15 amino acids. Trimming removed 3 bases from V and 12 bases from J, with 21 bases in between.

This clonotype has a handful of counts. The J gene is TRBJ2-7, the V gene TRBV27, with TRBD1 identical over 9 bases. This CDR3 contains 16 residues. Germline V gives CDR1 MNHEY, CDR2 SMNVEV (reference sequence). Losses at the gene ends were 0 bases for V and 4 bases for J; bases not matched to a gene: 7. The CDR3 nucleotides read TGTGCCAGCAGTTTATCGGCCGGGACAGGGCGATACGAGCAGTACTTC. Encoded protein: CASSLSAGTGRYEQYF.

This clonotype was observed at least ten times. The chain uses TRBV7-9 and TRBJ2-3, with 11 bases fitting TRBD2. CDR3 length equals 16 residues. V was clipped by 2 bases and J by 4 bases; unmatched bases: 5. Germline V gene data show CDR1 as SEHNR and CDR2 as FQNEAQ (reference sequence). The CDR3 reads CASSLRGGLAADTQYF. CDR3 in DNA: TGTGCCAGCAGCTTACGCGGGGGACTAGCGGCAGATACGCAGTATTTT.

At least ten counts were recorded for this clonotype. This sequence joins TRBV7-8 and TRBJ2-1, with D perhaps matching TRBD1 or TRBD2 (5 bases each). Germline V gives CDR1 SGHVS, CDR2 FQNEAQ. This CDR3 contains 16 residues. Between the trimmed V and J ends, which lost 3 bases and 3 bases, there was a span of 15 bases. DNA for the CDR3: TGTGCCAGCAGCTTGTTTAGGGGAGAGTTCTACAATGAGCAGTTCTTC. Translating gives CASSLFRGEFYNEQFF. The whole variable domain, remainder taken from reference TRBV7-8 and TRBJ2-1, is GAGVSQSPRYKVAKRGQDVALRCDPISGHVSLFWYQQALGQGPEFLTYFQNEAQLDKSGLPSDRFFAERPEGSVSTLKIQRTQQEDSAVYLCASSLFRGEFYNEQFFGPGTRLTVL.

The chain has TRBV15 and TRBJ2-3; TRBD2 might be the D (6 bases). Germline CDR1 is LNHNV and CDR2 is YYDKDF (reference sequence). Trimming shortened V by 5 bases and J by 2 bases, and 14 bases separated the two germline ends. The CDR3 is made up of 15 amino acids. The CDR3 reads CATSEVLALTDTQYF. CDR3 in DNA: TGTGCCACCAGCGAGGTACTAGCCCTCACAGATACGCAGTATTTT.

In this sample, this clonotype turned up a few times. The CDR3 region is CANLCPNRDWADTQYF. The CDR3 nucleotides are TGTGCCAACCTTTGCCCTAACCGGGACTGGGCGGATACGCAGTATTTT. This chain joins TRBV6-4 and TRBJ2-3, with D perhaps matching TRBD2 (6 bases). Germline V CDR1 and CDR2: MRHNA, SNTAGT. With 10 bases removed from V and 6 bases from J, the gap between germline ends came to 26 bases. The CDR3 totals 16 residues.

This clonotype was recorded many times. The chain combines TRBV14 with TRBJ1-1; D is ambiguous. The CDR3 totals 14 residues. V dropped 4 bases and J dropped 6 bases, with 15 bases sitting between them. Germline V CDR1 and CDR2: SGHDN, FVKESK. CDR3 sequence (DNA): TGTGCCAGCAGCCCCCGACCGGGAGGCCCTGAAGCTTTCTTT. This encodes CASSPRPGGPEAFF.

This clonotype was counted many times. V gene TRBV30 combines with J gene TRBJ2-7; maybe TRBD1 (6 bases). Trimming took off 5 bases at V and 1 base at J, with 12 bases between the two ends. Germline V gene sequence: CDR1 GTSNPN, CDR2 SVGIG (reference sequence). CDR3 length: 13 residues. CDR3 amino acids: CAWGWQGSYEQYF. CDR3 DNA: TGTGCCTGGGGGTGGCAGGGGTCCTACGAGCAGTACTTC.

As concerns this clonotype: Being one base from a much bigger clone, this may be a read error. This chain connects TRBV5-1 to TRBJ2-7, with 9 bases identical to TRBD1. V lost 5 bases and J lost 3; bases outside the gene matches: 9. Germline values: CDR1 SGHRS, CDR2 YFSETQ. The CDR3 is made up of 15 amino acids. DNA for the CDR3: TGCGCCAGCAGTCACCCTGACAGGGGGTACTACGAGCAGTACTTC. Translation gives CASSHPDRGYYEQYF.

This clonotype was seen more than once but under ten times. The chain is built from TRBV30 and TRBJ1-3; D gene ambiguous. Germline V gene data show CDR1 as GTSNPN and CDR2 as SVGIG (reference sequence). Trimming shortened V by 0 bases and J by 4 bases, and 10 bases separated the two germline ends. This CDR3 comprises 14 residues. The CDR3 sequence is CAWSVGGSGNTIYF. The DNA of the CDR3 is TGTGCCTGGAGTGTAGGTGGCAGCGGAAACACCATATATTTT.

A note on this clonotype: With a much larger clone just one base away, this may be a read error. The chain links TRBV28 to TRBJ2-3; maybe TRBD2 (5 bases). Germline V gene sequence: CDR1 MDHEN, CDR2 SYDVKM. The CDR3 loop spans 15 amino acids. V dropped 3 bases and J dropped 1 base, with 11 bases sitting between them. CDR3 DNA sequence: TGTGCCAGCAGTTTGGAGGACCTCGGCACAGATACGCAGTATTTT. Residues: CASSLEDLGTDTQYF.

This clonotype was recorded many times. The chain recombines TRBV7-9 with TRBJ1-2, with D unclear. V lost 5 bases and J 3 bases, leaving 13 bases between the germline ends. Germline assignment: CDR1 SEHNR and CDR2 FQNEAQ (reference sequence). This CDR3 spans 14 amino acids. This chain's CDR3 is CASSPLDGDYGYTF. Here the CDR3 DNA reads TGTGCCAGCAGCCCCCTTGACGGAGACTATGGCTACACCTTC. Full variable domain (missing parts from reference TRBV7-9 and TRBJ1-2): DTGVSQNPRHKITKRGQNVTFRCDPISEHNRLYWYRQTLGQGPEFLTYFQNEAQLEKSRLLSDRFSAERPKGSFSTLEIQRTEQGDSAMYLCASSPLDGDYGYTFGSGTRLTVV.

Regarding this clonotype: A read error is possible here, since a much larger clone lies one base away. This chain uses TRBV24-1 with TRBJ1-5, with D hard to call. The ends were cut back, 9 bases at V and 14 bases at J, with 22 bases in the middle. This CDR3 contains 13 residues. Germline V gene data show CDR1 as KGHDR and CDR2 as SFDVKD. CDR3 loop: CATAAAERLPKHF. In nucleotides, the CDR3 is TGTGCCACCGCGGCGGCCGAAAGATTACCCAAGCATTTT.

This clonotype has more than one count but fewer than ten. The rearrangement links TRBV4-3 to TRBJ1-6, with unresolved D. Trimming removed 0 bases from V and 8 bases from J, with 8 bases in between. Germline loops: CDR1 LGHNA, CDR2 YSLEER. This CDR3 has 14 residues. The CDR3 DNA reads TGCGCCAGCAGCCAAGATCCGGCGGATTCACCCCTCCACTTT. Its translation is CASSQDPADSPLHF.

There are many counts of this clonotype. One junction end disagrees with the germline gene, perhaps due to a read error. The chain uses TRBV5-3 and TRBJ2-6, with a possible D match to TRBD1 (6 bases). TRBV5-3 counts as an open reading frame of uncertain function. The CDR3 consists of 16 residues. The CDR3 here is CASSLGASSGANVLTF. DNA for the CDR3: TGTGCCAGCAGCTTGGGGGCTTCCTCTGGGGCCAACGTCCTGACTTTC.

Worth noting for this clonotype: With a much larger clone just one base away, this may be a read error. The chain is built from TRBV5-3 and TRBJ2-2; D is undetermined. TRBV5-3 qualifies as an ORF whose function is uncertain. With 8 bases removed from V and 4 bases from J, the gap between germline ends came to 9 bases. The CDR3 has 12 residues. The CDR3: CASGPSTGELFF. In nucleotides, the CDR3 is TGTGCCAGCGGTCCCAGCACCGGGGAGCTGTTTTTT.